Listed here are 13 T cell receptor beta chains from one sample, sequenced in a study of CD8 T cells in Susac syndrome. RNA amounts of about 0.5 to 1 ug underwent reverse transcription with random hexamers. One entry per CDR3 protein results from TCRdb running MiXCR on the immunoSEQ multiplex PCR reads. The sample includes 170,000 or so distinct CDR3 sequences, over 85% of them seen just once. Sequenced material: CD4+ T cells from PBMCs. The source is a human donor with multiple sclerosis.

The V gene is TRBV25-1, the J gene TRBJ2-7; 12 bases are shared with TRBD1. The germline V gene encodes CDR1 MGHDK and CDR2 SYGVNS. V lost 7 bases to trimming and J lost 7 bases; unmatched junction nucleotides: 5. CDR3 length equals 13 residues. This CDR3 is CASTGTGGREQYF. DNA for the CDR3: TGTGCCAGCACCGGGACAGGGGGCCGGGAGCAGTACTTC.

The chain couples TRBV20-1 to TRBJ2-6; D not certain. Deletions cut 7 bases from V and 0 bases from J, with 4 bases between. Per germline, CDR1 DFQATT and CDR2 SNEGSKA (reference sequence). The CDR3 is 12 residues long. Here the CDR3 reads CSGSSGANVLTF. Here the CDR3 DNA reads TGCAGTGGAAGCTCTGGGGCCAACGTCCTGACTTTC.

The chain combines TRBV6-1 with TRBJ2-3; TRBD2 agrees at 7 bases. CDR1 is MNHNS, CDR2 SASEGT, per germline. V lost 4 bases to trimming and J lost 2 bases; unmatched junction nucleotides: 3. The CDR3 has 14 residues. In nucleotides, the CDR3 is TGTGCCAGCAGTGGGACTAGATACACAGATACGCAGTATTTT. Protein product: CASSGTRYTDTQYF.

The V call is TRBV18, the J call TRBJ2-5; TRBD2 matches at 11 bases. Germline V CDR1 and CDR2: KGHSH, LQKENI. The J segment lost 4 bases and the V segment lost 4 bases, leaving 8 bases of the junction unmatched. The CDR3 contains 16 residues. CDR3 sequence reads: CASSRLTSGEGETQYF. The CDR3 DNA reads TGTGCCAGCTCACGCCTGACTAGCGGGGAAGGAGAGACCCAGTACTTC.

The chain links TRBV30 to TRBJ2-1; D is perhaps TRBD1 or TRBD2 (6 bases each). The CDR3 contains 14 residues. With 0 bases removed from V and 5 bases from J, the gap between germline ends came to 11 bases. In germline, CDR1 is GTSNPN, CDR2 SVGIG (reference sequence). The CDR3 sequence is CAWSVGGSNNEQFF. The CDR3 coding sequence is TGTGCCTGGAGTGTAGGGGGGAGTAACAATGAGCAGTTCTTC.

The chain couples TRBV20-1 to TRBJ2-1; TRBD2 agrees at 8 bases. Trimming took 0 bases from V and 10 from J; bases not matched to a gene: 11. The CDR3 contains 15 residues. Germline V CDR1 and CDR2: DFQATT, SNEGSKA (reference sequence). The DNA for the CDR3 is TGCAGTGCTAGAGATGATGGTCGGGGGGGCGGGGAGCAGTTCTTC. Amino acids: CSARDDGRGGGEQFF.

The chain recombines TRBV29-1 with TRBJ1-1, with TRBD1 matching 7 bases. The CDR3 extends over 12 amino acids. The J segment lost 3 bases and the V segment lost 7 bases, leaving 5 bases of the junction unmatched. Germline CDR1 and CDR2: SQVTM and ANQGSEA. As DNA, the CDR3 is TGCAGCGCAAGGGACAGCTACACTGAAGCTTTCTTT. It codes for CSARDSYTEAFF.

The chain joins TRBV5-1 to TRBJ1-1; TRBD1 agrees at 9 bases. The CDR3 is 16 amino acids. Looked up from germline, CDR1 is SGHRS and CDR2 is YFSETQ. Trimming removed 4 bases from V and 5 bases from J; junction bases left unmatched: 12. CDR3 residues: CASSPPGTGSVTEAFF. CDR3 nucleotides: TGCGCCAGCAGCCCCCCCGGGACAGGGAGTGTGACTGAAGCTTTCTTT. The entire variable domain, with the rest obtained from reference TRBV5-1 and TRBJ1-1, is as follows: KAGVTQTPRYLIKTRGQQVTLSCSPISGHRSVSWYQQTPGQGLQFLFEYFSETQRNKGNFPGRFSGRQFSNSRSEMNVSTLELGDSALYLCASSPPGTGSVTEAFFGQGTRLTVV.

A few counts support this clonotype. The J gene is TRBJ2-3, the V gene TRBV12-3 or TRBV12-4; D call uncertain. The CDR3 runs to 11 residues. V was pared by 6 bases and J by 2 bases, with 3 bases between. Here the CDR3 reads CASRNTDTQYF. In nucleotides, the CDR3 is TGTGCCAGCAGAAACACAGATACGCAGTATTTT.

The rearrangement joins TRBV5-4 to TRBJ2-1; a possible D gene is TRBD1 (5 bases). There are 14 residues in the CDR3. The germline V gene has CDR1 SGHNT and CDR2 YYREEE (reference sequence). V was clipped by 0 bases and J by 7 bases, with 11 bases between them. The CDR3 nucleotides read TGTGCCAGCAGCTTGGCCTCTCAGGGAAATGAGCAGTTCTTC. Protein sequence: CASSLASQGNEQFF. Full variable domain (rest looked up from reference TRBV5-4 and TRBJ2-1): ETGVTQSPTHLIKTRGQQVTLRCSSQSGHNTVSWYQQALGQGPQFIFQYYREEENGRGNFPPRFSGLQFPNYSSELNVNALELDDSALYLCASSLASQGNEQFFGPGTRLTVL.

The chain is built from TRBV5-4 and TRBJ2-3; 8 positions agree with TRBD1. CDR1 is SGHNT and CDR2 is YYREEE in the germline V gene (reference sequence). The V segment lost 5 bases and the J segment 2 bases; nucleotides outside the gene matches: 4. The CDR3 consists of 14 residues. The CDR3 nucleotides read TGTGCCAGCAGTTATCAGGGGGCCACAGATACGCAGTATTTT. Translating gives CASSYQGATDTQYF.

The chain uses TRBV19 and TRBJ2-2; the D gene is possibly TRBD2 (6 bases). CDR3 length: 14 residues. V gave up 5 bases and J gave up 3 bases, with 10 bases separating them. Germline CDR1 and CDR2: LNHDA and SQIVND (reference sequence). The CDR3 here is CASSPTRDTGELFF. The DNA for the CDR3 is TGTGCCAGTAGTCCGACTAGGGACACCGGGGAGCTGTTTTTT.

The chain employs TRBV29-1 and TRBJ2-7; D gene uncertain. The CDR3 extends over 12 amino acids. With 4 bases removed from V and 3 bases from J, the gap between germline ends came to 10 bases. The germline gives CDR1 SQVTM, CDR2 ANQGSEA. The CDR3 DNA follows: TGCAGCGTTGTTTCGACCATCTACGAGCAGTACTTC. Residues: CSVVSTIYEQYF.